These 9 T cell receptor beta chains came from one sample sequenced in a study of CD4+ T cells in melanoma. Repertoires were generated with immunoSEQ multiplex PCR, while TCRdb's copy carries only in-frame clones and drops some. The data contain more than 90,000 clones, around 92% of them singletons. Sequenced sample: peripheral blood. The receptors were sampled from a human donor with melanoma.

This clone was seen just once. This chain joins TRBV2 and TRBJ2-3; tentatively, D is TRBD2 (6 bases). This CDR3 is 15 amino acids long. V gave up 6 bases and J gave up 2 bases, with 15 bases separating them. Germline CDR1 and CDR2: SNHLY and FYNNEI. The CDR3 coding sequence is TGTGCCAGCAGGGGTCGGAGGGGCTACACAGATACGCAGTATTTT. Amino acids: CASRGRRGYTDTQYF.

The chain employs TRBV5-1 and TRBJ2-5; no firm D call. The ends were cut back, 2 bases at V and 1 base at J, with 9 bases in the middle. The CDR3 extends over 14 amino acids. CDR1 and CDR2 from the germline V gene are SGHRS and YFSETQ. The CDR3 DNA follows: TGCGCCAGCAGCTTTCAAGGTTTCCAAGAGACCCAGTACTTC. This translates into CASSFQGFQETQYF.

The J gene is TRBJ1-5, the V gene TRBV2; D is ambiguous. CDR3 length: 15 amino acids. V lost 1 base and J lost 4, with 11 bases in between. Germline CDR1 is SNHLY and CDR2 is FYNNEI. CDR3 sequence: CASSEGMAQNQPQHF. In nucleotides, the CDR3 is TGTGCCAGCAGTGAAGGTATGGCGCAAAATCAGCCCCAGCATTTT.

This chain uses TRBV11-3 with TRBJ2-1; the D gene is possibly TRBD2 (5 bases). The V gene's germline CDR1 is SGHNT and CDR2 YENEEA. With 5 bases removed from V and 4 bases from J, the gap between germline ends came to 15 bases. The CDR3 sequence is 15 residues long. The CDR3 sequence: CASSPLVQGYNEQFF. As DNA, the CDR3 is TGTGCCAGCAGCCCACTAGTTCAAGGGTACAATGAGCAGTTCTTC.

The chain has TRBV19 and TRBJ1-4; perhaps TRBD1 as D (6 bases). The CDR3 loop spans 15 amino acids. With 3 bases removed from V and 5 bases from J, the gap between germline ends came to 13 bases. Per the germline V gene, CDR1 is LNHDA and CDR2 is SQIVND (reference sequence). The CDR3 sequence is CASSISQGRNEKLFF. DNA of the CDR3: TGTGCCAGTAGTATTTCCCAGGGGAGGAATGAAAAACTGTTTTTT.

The chain uses TRBV15 and TRBJ2-5, with D uncertain. The CDR3 has 13 amino acids. CDR1 LNHNV and CDR2 YYDKDF come from the germline V gene (reference sequence). Trimming left V 3 bases short and J 7 bases short, with 12 bases between. This CDR3 is CATSRAVVVTQYF. The CDR3 DNA reads TGTGCCACCAGCAGGGCAGTTGTAGTGACCCAGTACTTC.

This clone has just one count. The chain joins TRBV5-6 to TRBJ1-5; 10 bases match TRBD1. The germline gives CDR1 SGHDT, CDR2 YYEEEE. The CDR3 has 19 residues. With V trimmed by 0 bases and J by 0 bases, 9 bases remained unmatched. For the CDR3, the DNA is TGTGCCAGCAGCTTGGGGGACAGGGGATTAAGGGGTAGCAATCAGCCCCAGCATTTT. This gives the protein CASSLGDRGLRGSNQPQHF.

The rearrangement joins TRBV6-5 to TRBJ1-4, with no clear D. The CDR3 sequence is 16 residues long. Between the trimmed V and J ends, which lost 0 bases and 3 bases, there was a span of 11 bases. From germline, CDR1 is MNHEY and CDR2 SVGAGI. The CDR3 DNA sequence: TGTGCCAGCAGTTACTCGATAACGGCCGCTAATGAAAAACTGTTTTTT. Its translation is CASSYSITAANEKLFF.

The chain joins TRBV5-1 to TRBJ2-7; D possibly corresponds to TRBD1 (6 bases). Looked up from germline, CDR1 is SGHRS and CDR2 is YFSETQ. V lost 0 bases to trimming and J lost 2 bases, with 18 bases between them. This CDR3 is built from 17 residues. CDR3 loop: CASSLELLGQGTYEQYF. The CDR3 DNA is TGCGCCAGCAGCTTGGAGCTTCTAGGGCAGGGGACCTACGAGCAGTACTTC. Full variable domain (outside the CDR3, taken from reference TRBV5-1 and TRBJ2-7): KAGVTQTPRYLIKTRGQQVTLSCSPISGHRSVSWYQQTPGQGLQFLFEYFSETQRNKGNFPGRFSGRQFSNSRSEMNVSTLELGDSALYLCASSLELLGQGTYEQYFGPGTRLTVT.